The 10 T cell receptor beta chains below were found in one sample sequenced in a study of blood T cell repertoires in COVID-19. Produced via immunoSEQ multiplex PCR; TCRdb's table is partial and in-frame only. In the table there are about 300,000 clones, 80% to 90% of which are singletons. The sample comprised peripheral blood. The receptors shown here come from a man between 18 and 35 years old who had recovered from COVID-19.

The chain couples TRBV15 to TRBJ1-6; 7 bases match TRBD1. Looked up from germline, CDR1 is LNHNV and CDR2 is YYDKDF (reference sequence). The V segment lost 0 bases and the J segment 8 bases; nucleotides outside the gene matches: 7. The CDR3 covers 16 residues. The CDR3 spells CATSRDRGRFDSPLHF. The CDR3 DNA follows: TGTGCCACCAGCAGAGACAGGGGGAGGTTTGATTCACCCCTCCACTTT.

This clone was seen only a few times. This chain connects TRBV12-5 to TRBJ2-3, with 10 bases lining up with TRBD2. Germline CDR1 LGHNT, CDR2 FRNRAP. CDR3 length: 14 residues. Trimming at V came to 8 bases and at J to 4 bases, leaving 6 bases not matched to a gene. Here the CDR3 DNA reads TGTGCTAGTAAAGCGGGAGGGCCCCCAGATACGCAGTATTTT. It yields the protein CASKAGGPPDTQYF.

The V and J genes are TRBV19 and TRBJ1-1; D may be TRBD1 (6 bases). The CDR3 has 15 residues. Between the trimmed V and J ends, which lost 7 bases and 0 bases, there was a span of 15 bases. Per the germline V gene, CDR1 is LNHDA and CDR2 is SQIVND (reference sequence). The CDR3 region has the DNA TGTGCCAGTACCCCAGGACAGACAATGAACACTGAAGCTTTCTTT. This translates into CASTPGQTMNTEAFF.

This clone was seen a few times. The chain carries TRBV30 and TRBJ2-3, with TRBD2 identical over 9 bases. Germline loops: CDR1 GTSNPN, CDR2 SVGIG (reference sequence). Unmatched junction bases numbered 3, after V lost 1 base and J lost 4 bases. The CDR3 runs to 14 residues. The CDR3 spells CAWSEGGRADTQYF. The CDR3 nucleotides are TGTGCCTGGAGTGAGGGCGGGAGGGCAGATACGCAGTATTTT.

V gene TRBV10-3 combines with J gene TRBJ2-7; TRBD1 aligns across 8 bases. Germline V gives CDR1 ENHRY, CDR2 SYGVKD. There are 14 residues in the CDR3. Trimming removed 5 bases from V and 1 base from J; junction bases left unmatched: 4. The CDR3 loop is CAISSGTGSYEQYF. The CDR3 DNA reads TGTGCCATCAGTTCCGGGACAGGATCCTACGAGCAGTACTTC.

The chain joins TRBV2 to TRBJ1-5, with 9 bases fitting TRBD1. The CDR3 totals 13 residues. Looked up from germline, CDR1 is SNHLY and CDR2 is FYNNEI. The ends lost 6 bases at V and 7 bases at J; junction bases unmatched: 4. The CDR3 DNA sequence: TGTGCCAGCAGGGGACAGGGCGGGCAGCCCCAGCATTTT. Translation: CASRGQGGQPQHF.

V gene TRBV18 combines with J gene TRBJ2-4; 8 nucleotides match TRBD2. With 0 bases clipped from V and 9 bases from J, the junction kept 4 bases outside the gene matches. This CDR3 is 14 amino acids long. Germline V gene lookup returns CDR1 KGHSH and CDR2 LQKENI. The CDR3 protein is CASSPPAGGGIQYF. The CDR3 coding sequence is TGTGCCAGCTCACCACCCGCGGGAGGCGGCATTCAGTACTTC. The full variable domain, completed using reference TRBV18 and TRBJ2-4, is NAGVMQNPRHLVRRRGQEARLRCSPMKGHSHVYWYRQLPEEGLKFMVYLQKENIIDESGMPKERFSAEFPKEGPSILRIQQVVRGDSAAYFCASSPPAGGGIQYFGAGTRLSVL.

CDR3 nucleotide sequence: TGTGCCAGTAGTGATCCAGGGGCAAGCATCGATACGCAGTATTTT. This sequence encodes CASSDPGASIDTQYF. The chain joins TRBV19 to TRBJ2-3; maybe TRBD1 (6 bases). Germline V gives CDR1 LNHDA, CDR2 SQIVND (reference sequence). The CDR3 contains 15 residues. The V end was cut by 5 bases, the J end by 6 bases, with 18 bases between.

The chain links TRBV19 to TRBJ1-5; D ambiguous. Germline V gene data show CDR1 as LNHDA and CDR2 as SQIVND (reference sequence). The CDR3 spans 14 residues. The ends were cut back, 3 bases at V and 6 bases at J, with 12 bases in the middle. CDR3 sequence: CASSMIDLSQPQHF. The CDR3 bases are TGTGCCAGTAGTATGATTGACTTGAGTCAGCCCCAGCATTTT.

V and J are TRBV19 and TRBJ2-5; the match to TRBD1 covers 9 bases. Germline assignment: CDR1 LNHDA and CDR2 SQIVND (reference sequence). V was pared by 1 base and J by 5 bases, with 5 bases of the junction left unmatched. CDR3 length: 15 amino acids. CDR3 sequence: CASSIGGTGQETQYF. As DNA, the CDR3 is TGTGCCAGTAGTATAGGTGGGACAGGGCAGGAGACCCAGTACTTC.